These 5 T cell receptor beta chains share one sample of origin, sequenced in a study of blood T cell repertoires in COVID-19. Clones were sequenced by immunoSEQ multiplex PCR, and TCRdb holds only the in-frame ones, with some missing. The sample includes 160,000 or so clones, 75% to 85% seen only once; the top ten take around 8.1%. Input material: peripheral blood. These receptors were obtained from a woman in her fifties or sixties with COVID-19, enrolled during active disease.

CDR3 coding DNA: TGTGCCAGCAGTTCCTATGCAGGGCTGGGAGGGGGGACCCAGTACTTC. Translated: CASSSYAGLGGGTQYF. The chain combines TRBV25-1 with TRBJ2-5; a weak D match, TRBD2 (7 bases). The CDR3 contains 16 residues. Trimming pared 5 bases from V and 7 bases from J, leaving 23 bases between. The germline V gene encodes CDR1 MGHDK and CDR2 SYGVNS.

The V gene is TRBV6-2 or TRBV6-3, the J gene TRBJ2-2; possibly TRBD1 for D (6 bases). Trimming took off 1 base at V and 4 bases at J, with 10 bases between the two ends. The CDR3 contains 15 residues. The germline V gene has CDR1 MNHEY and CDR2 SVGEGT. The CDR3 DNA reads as TGTGCCAGCAGTTACTTACAGGGTAGCACCGGGGAGCTGTTTTTT. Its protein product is CASSYLQGSTGELFF.

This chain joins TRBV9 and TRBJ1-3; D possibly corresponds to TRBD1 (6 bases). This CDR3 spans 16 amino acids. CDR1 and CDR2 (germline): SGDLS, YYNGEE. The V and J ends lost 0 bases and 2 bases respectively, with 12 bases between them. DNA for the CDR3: TGTGCCAGCAGCGTAGGCCACAGGGCTCCTGGAAACACCATATATTTT. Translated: CASSVGHRAPGNTIYF.

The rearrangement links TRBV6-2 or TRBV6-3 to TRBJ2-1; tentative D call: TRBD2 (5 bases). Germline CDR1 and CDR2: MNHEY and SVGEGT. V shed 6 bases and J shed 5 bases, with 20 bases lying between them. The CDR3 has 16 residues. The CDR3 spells CASSPEDGRGNNEQFF. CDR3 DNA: TGTGCCAGCAGCCCCGAGGATGGGAGAGGTAACAATGAGCAGTTCTTC.

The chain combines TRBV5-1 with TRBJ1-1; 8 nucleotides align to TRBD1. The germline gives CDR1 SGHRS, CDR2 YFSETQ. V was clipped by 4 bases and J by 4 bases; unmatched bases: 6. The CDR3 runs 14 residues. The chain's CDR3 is CASSQDRVGTEAFF. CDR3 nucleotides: TGCGCCAGCAGCCAGGACAGGGTTGGCACTGAAGCTTTCTTT.